This TCR beta chain was recorded in a study of blood T cell repertoires in COVID-19. For the study at large: Material from acute and convalescent COVID-19 was sourced from the United States, Italy and Spain. Sample material is recorded as cDNA or gDNA derived from T cells, B-cell-depleted T cells, or PBMCs.

How the authors handled the data: Amplification of reference gene primers was used by the study to estimate nucleated cell counts. Produced via immunoSEQ multiplex PCR; TCRdb's table is partial and in-frame only. That table supplies the V and J calls and clone size; D and trimming were determined from the DNA. This table has about 59,000 clones, 70% to 85% appearing once. Sequenced input: peripheral blood. This receptor was obtained from a man aged 55 to 69 with acute or convalescent COVID-19.

The CDR3 sequence is CASSLSPPGLIYEQYF. CDR3 bases: TGTGCCAGCAGTTTATCCCCGCCGGGACTCATCTACGAGCAGTACTTC. The rearrangement links TRBV28 to TRBJ2-7; D possibly corresponds to TRBD2 (6 bases). The ends were cut back, 1 base at V and 3 bases at J, with 16 bases in the middle. Looked up from germline, CDR1 is MDHEN and CDR2 is SYDVKM. This CDR3 comprises 16 residues.